One and the same sample provided the 2 T cell receptor beta chains below, sequenced in a study of STAT5B mutations in CD4+ large granular lymphocyte leukemia. Using immunoSEQ multiplex PCR, the repertoire was profiled, and TCRdb retains in-frame clones only, with some absent. The sample consists of tens of thousands of clones, over 65% of them appearing once. Sequences were obtained from CD4+ T cells from blood buffy coats. Receptors originate from a human donor in good health.

In this sample, this clone turned up a few times. The rearrangement links TRBV11-2 to TRBJ1-1; the D is unclear. V dropped 2 bases and J dropped 1 base, with 5 bases sitting between them. The CDR3 has 13 residues. Germline-derived CDR1 and CDR2 are SGHAT and FQNNGV. As DNA, the CDR3 is TGTGCCAGCAGCTTACGTACGAACACTGAAGCTTTCTTT. This sequence encodes CASSLRTNTEAFF. Full variable domain (missing parts from reference TRBV11-2 and TRBJ1-1): EAGVAQSPRYKIIEKRQSVAFWCNPISGHATLYWYQQILGQGPKLLIQFQNNGVVDDSQLPKDRFSAERLKGVDSTLKIQPAKLEDSAVYLCASSLRTNTEAFFGQGTRLTVV.

The CDR3 loop is CASSIGGDYGYTF. The CDR3 DNA reads as TGTGCCAGTAGTATTGGGGGGGACTATGGCTACACCTTC. This chain links TRBV19 with TRBJ1-2; D is perhaps TRBD1 (5 bases). This CDR3 is built from 13 residues. Trimming cost V 3 bases and J 3 bases, with 8 bases left between them. Germline V lookup: CDR1 LNHDA, CDR2 SQIVND (reference sequence).